The 26 T cell receptor beta chains presented below share a single source sample, sequenced in a study of CD4 T cells in relation to SARS-CoV-2 and coronaviruses. The method was immunoSEQ multiplex PCR; TCRdb's version includes in-frame clones alone and lacks a portion of them. Of some 28,000 clones in the sample, 74% were seen once. Antigens for these TCRs are unknown. Before the COVID-19 pandemic, during about 2010-2018, CD4+ T cells were taken from unexposed donors. CD4+ T cells were isolated from the cells after roughly 11 days of culture. The sequencing sample was made of CD4+ T cells from PBMCs, cultured in vitro. The receptors here all came from a human donor in good health.

This clone has only a few counts. DNA for the CDR3: TGTGCCAGTAGTATGCCAGCGGGAGGGCAGCAGTTCTTC. It yields the protein CASSMPAGGQQFF. The V call is TRBV19, the J call TRBJ2-1; 10 positions match TRBD2. CDR1 LNHDA and CDR2 SQIVND come from the germline V gene (reference sequence). The V and J ends lost 3 bases and 11 bases, in that order; junction bases with no gene match: 4. This CDR3 has 13 residues.

This clone came up a few times. The gene calls are TRBV4-1 and TRBJ2-7; the match to TRBD2 covers 15 bases. Germline V gene lookup returns CDR1 MGHRA and CDR2 YSYEKL. V was clipped by 0 bases and J by 4 bases; unmatched bases: 7. The CDR3 is made up of 18 amino acids. CDR3 region: CASSQDRAGLAGGYEQYF. The CDR3 DNA sequence: TGCGCCAGCAGCCAAGATAGGGCCGGACTAGCGGGGGGGTACGAGCAGTACTTC.

This clone was recorded only once. This chain connects TRBV7-9 to TRBJ2-5; maybe TRBD1 (7 bases). Germline V lookup: CDR1 SEHNR, CDR2 FQNEAQ (reference sequence). The CDR3 is 16 residues long. Trimming left V 5 bases short and J 2 bases short, with 18 bases between. The CDR3 region is CASSPEGAIVQETQYF. The DNA of the CDR3 is TGTGCCAGCAGCCCGGAGGGGGCAATAGTACAAGAGACCCAGTACTTC.

The sample holds a few counts of this clone. This chain uses TRBV2 with TRBJ1-2; 7 positions match TRBD1. CDR3 length: 13 residues. Germline assignment: CDR1 SNHLY and CDR2 FYNNEI. Germline trimming cut 7 bases from V and 2 bases from J; bases unmatched to any gene: 4. CDR3 sequence: CASNDRANYGYTF. DNA for the CDR3: TGTGCCAGCAACGACAGGGCCAACTATGGCTACACCTTC.

V usage is TRBV12-3 or TRBV12-4 and J usage is TRBJ1-4, with D unclear. CDR3 length: 12 amino acids. V dropped 3 bases and J dropped 17 bases, with 16 bases sitting between them. DNA of the CDR3: TGTGCCAGCAGTTTTTTGAGAGCCGAAAAATTTTTT. Protein product: CASSFLRAEKFF.

V usage is TRBV27 and J usage is TRBJ2-5; 11 bases map to TRBD1. Germline V CDR1 and CDR2: MNHEY, SMNVEV (reference sequence). The CDR3 consists of 18 residues. With 3 bases clipped from V and 3 bases from J, the junction kept 12 bases outside the gene matches. CDR3 DNA: TGTGCCAGCAGTTTTGAGGACCGGGACAGGGGGACCAAAGAGACCCAGTACTTC. Residues: CASSFEDRDRGTKETQYF.

V and J are TRBV5-1 and TRBJ2-1; 8 positions agree with TRBD2. Unmatched junction bases numbered 1, after V lost 0 bases and J lost 2 bases. The CDR3 consists of 15 residues. CDR1 and CDR2 from the germline V gene are SGHRS and YFSETQ. In DNA form, the CDR3 reads TGCGCCAGCAGCTTGGGCGGGGGGACCTACAATGAGCAGTTCTTC. Translating it yields CASSLGGGTYNEQFF.

The table lists this clone with a few counts. J is TRBJ1-5 and V is TRBV7-9; TRBD1 is a possible D gene (6 bases). Germline-derived CDR1 and CDR2 are SEHNR and FQNEAQ (reference sequence). Trimming left V 5 bases short and J 3 bases short, with 11 bases between. The CDR3 has 14 residues. CDR3 coding DNA: TGTGCCAGCAGCCCCGGACAGCCCAATCAGCCCCAGCATTTT. Translated, it gives CASSPGQPNQPQHF.

This CDR3 is CASSETGFKNTQYF. The CDR3 region has the DNA TGCGCCAGCAGTGAGACAGGGTTCAAAAATACGCAGTATTTT. V is TRBV10-2 and J is TRBJ2-3; D possibly corresponds to TRBD1 (6 bases). The V end lost 2 bases, the J end lost 7 bases, and 13 bases lay between the germline ends. The CDR3 is made up of 14 amino acids. Germline V gives CDR1 WSHSY, CDR2 SAAADI.

The rearrangement joins TRBV5-4 to TRBJ2-7; D might be TRBD1 (5 bases). The CDR3 totals 17 residues. Germline loops: CDR1 SGHNT, CDR2 YYREEE (reference sequence). V was cut by 0 bases and J by 2 bases, with 18 bases left in between. CDR3 DNA: TGTGCCAGCAGCTTGGAGAGTGGGGCAGGGCCCGCCTACGAGCAGTACTTC. This sequence encodes CASSLESGAGPAYEQYF.

A few counts support this clone. The chain carries TRBV5-8 and TRBJ2-5, with 8 bases matching TRBD1. V shed 1 base and J 1 base; nucleotides not matched to a gene: 9. The CDR3 spans 17 residues. CDR1 and CDR2 from the germline V gene are SGHTS and YDEGEE. The CDR3 protein is CASSLRTGRGGQETQYF. The CDR3 DNA reads TGTGCCAGCAGCTTGAGGACAGGGAGAGGGGGCCAAGAGACCCAGTACTTC.

This clone was observed a single time. The chain has TRBV19 and TRBJ2-3, with 10 bases matching TRBD1. V lost 10 bases to trimming and J lost 5 bases; unmatched junction nucleotides: 6. This CDR3 is built from 13 residues. In germline, CDR1 is LNHDA, CDR2 SQIVND (reference sequence). In DNA form, the CDR3 reads TGTGCCACCACGACAGGGGGCTTAGATACGCAGTATTTT. It is translated as CATTTGGLDTQYF.

V gene TRBV11-2 combines with J gene TRBJ1-1; TRBD1 agrees at 7 bases. Germline V lookup: CDR1 SGHAT, CDR2 FQNNGV. The length of the CDR3 is 15 residues. V lost 0 bases to trimming and J lost 5 bases; unmatched junction nucleotides: 6. The CDR3 reads CASSLDRGRGTEAFF. The DNA of the CDR3 is TGTGCCAGCAGCTTAGACAGGGGGAGGGGTACTGAAGCTTTCTTT.

The chain joins TRBV3-1 (or the pseudogene TRBV3-2) to TRBJ2-7; the D gene could be TRBD1 or TRBD2 (5 bases each). Germline CDR1 and CDR2: LGHDT and YNNKEL (reference sequence). This CDR3 region has 15 residues. V lost 2 bases and J lost 5, with 16 bases in between. The CDR3 sequence is CASSQPGTLVHEQYF. CDR3 coding DNA: TGTGCCAGCAGCCAACCCGGGACCCTGGTCCACGAGCAGTACTTC.

This chain's CDR3 is CASTPGQYNEQFF. The CDR3 DNA reads TGTGCCAGCACCCCTGGACAGTACAATGAGCAGTTCTTC. V and J are TRBV7-2 and TRBJ2-1; D is perhaps TRBD1 (6 bases). Germline V gene sequence: CDR1 SGHTA, CDR2 FQGNSA. This CDR3 contains 13 residues. V was shortened by 7 bases and J by 4 bases, with 11 bases between the two germline ends.

This clone was picked up one time. The chain joins TRBV24-1 to TRBJ2-3; D possibly uses TRBD1 or TRBD2 (5 bases each). The CDR3 loop spans 15 amino acids. From germline, CDR1 is KGHDR and CDR2 SFDVKD. The V end lost 7 bases, the J end lost 0 bases, and 13 bases lay between the germline ends. As DNA, the CDR3 is TGTGCCACCAGCGAGGGACCCTCTAGCACAGATACGCAGTATTTT. Amino acids: CATSEGPSSTDTQYF.

CDR3 sequence (DNA): TGCGCCAGCACCCGGATGGGGTTCTCCTACGAGCAGTACTTC. Translating gives CASTRMGFSYEQYF. V is TRBV5-1 and J is TRBJ2-7; D remains unclear. V was clipped by 6 bases and J by 0 bases, with 13 bases between them. The V gene's germline CDR1 is SGHRS and CDR2 YFSETQ. The CDR3 is made up of 14 amino acids. Full variable domain (remainder filled in from reference TRBV5-1 and TRBJ2-7): KAGVTQTPRYLIKTRGQQVTLSCSPISGHRSVSWYQQTPGQGLQFLFEYFSETQRNKGNFPGRFSGRQFSNSRSEMNVSTLELGDSALYLCASTRMGFSYEQYFGPGTRLTVT.

CDR3 DNA sequence: TGTGCCAGCAGCCCCAGGGATCAGCCCCAGCATTTT. Its protein is CASSPRDQPQHF. This chain uses TRBV5-8 with TRBJ1-5, with a tentative D call TRBD1 (5 bases). CDR3 size: 12 residues. The germline gives CDR1 SGHTS, CDR2 YDEGEE. Trimming removed 4 bases from V and 5 bases from J, with 7 bases in between.

CDR3 DNA: TGTGCCAGCAGCTTTCAGGGAAACTATGGCTACACCTTC. This codes for CASSFQGNYGYTF. V is TRBV11-2 and J is TRBJ1-2; possible D gene TRBD1, 5 bases. Between the trimmed V and J ends, which lost 3 bases and 2 bases, there was a span of 7 bases. This CDR3 region has 13 residues. Germline V gene data show CDR1 as SGHAT and CDR2 as FQNNGV.

This clone was counted only a few times. The chain uses TRBV2 and TRBJ2-2; maybe TRBD2 (6 bases). Between the trimmed V and J ends, which lost 3 bases and 7 bases, there was a span of 15 bases. The CDR3 extends over 15 amino acids. The germline V gene encodes CDR1 SNHLY and CDR2 FYNNEI. This chain's CDR3 is CASSDLGSGVGELFF. The DNA of the CDR3 is TGTGCCAGCAGTGACCTCGGGAGTGGGGTCGGGGAGCTGTTTTTT. The full variable domain, its missing parts supplied by reference TRBV2 and TRBJ2-2, is EPEVTQTPSHQVTQMGQEVILRCVPISNHLYFYWYRQILGQKVEFLVSFYNNEISEKSEIFDDQFSVERPDGSNFTLKIRSTKLEDSAMYFCASSDLGSGVGELFFGEGSRLTVL.

The rearrangement joins TRBV19 to TRBJ2-7; D tentatively reads TRBD1 or TRBD2 (5 bases each). V lost 3 bases to trimming and J lost 2 bases, with 11 bases between them. The germline CDR1 and CDR2 sequences are LNHDA and SQIVND (reference sequence). The CDR3 has 14 residues. The CDR3 DNA sequence: TGTGCCAGTAGTATCGGGGACGCAGCCTACGAGCAGTACTTC. Protein product: CASSIGDAAYEQYF. Supplemented by reference TRBV19 and TRBJ2-7, the full variable domain reads DGGITQSPKYLFRKEGQNVTLSCEQNLNHDAMYWYRQDPGQGLRLIYYSQIVNDFQKGDIAEGYSVSREKKESFPLTVTSAQKNPTAFYLCASSIGDAAYEQYFGPGTRLTVT.

This chain connects TRBV9 to TRBJ2-7; TRBD1 is a possible D gene (6 bases). In germline, CDR1 is SGDLS, CDR2 YYNGEE. The CDR3 has 16 amino acids. The V gene lost 2 bases and the J gene lost 2 bases, with 17 bases spanning the gap. CDR3: CASSVASGTSPYEQYF. In nucleotides, the CDR3 is TGTGCCAGCAGCGTTGCGTCCGGGACATCCCCCTACGAGCAGTACTTC. Drawing the rest from reference TRBV9 and TRBJ2-7, the complete variable domain is DSGVTQTPKHLITATGQRVTLRCSPRSGDLSVYWYQQSLDQGLQFLIQYYNGEERAKGNILERFSAQQFPDLHSELNLSSLELGDSALYFCASSVASGTSPYEQYFGPGTRLTVT.

V usage is TRBV5-1 and J usage is TRBJ2-7; a weak D match, TRBD2 (6 bases). The CDR3 loop spans 14 amino acids. Germline V lookup: CDR1 SGHRS, CDR2 YFSETQ. Trimming took off 1 base at V and 9 bases at J, with 17 bases between the two ends. CDR3 nucleotides: TGCGCCAGCAGCTTGAGGACGGGAGCTCAAGGGCAGTACTTC. This codes for CASSLRTGAQGQYF.

The chain uses TRBV7-2 and TRBJ1-4; a possible D gene is TRBD1 (6 bases). CDR1 and CDR2 from the germline V gene are SGHTA and FQGNSA. Trimming pared 5 bases from V and 7 bases from J, leaving 8 bases between. This CDR3 comprises 12 residues. The CDR3 here is CASSEGGEKLFF. Here the CDR3 DNA reads TGTGCCAGCAGCGAGGGGGGTGAAAAACTGTTTTTT. Full variable domain (missing parts from reference TRBV7-2 and TRBJ1-4): GAGVSQSPSNKVTEKGKDVELRCDPISGHTALYWYRQSLGQGLEFLIYFQGNSAPDKSGLPSDRFSAERTGGSVSTLTIQRTQQEDSAVYLCASSEGGEKLFFGSGTQLSVL.

Only one count was recorded for this clone. This chain links TRBV4-1 with TRBJ1-5, with TRBD1 matching over 7 bases. CDR3 length equals 14 residues. Germline V lookup: CDR1 MGHRA, CDR2 YSYEKL. V shed 4 bases, J shed 4 bases, and the junction held 4 bases outside the gene matches. For the CDR3, the DNA is TGCGCCAGCAGCCTTAACAGGGGTAATCAGCCCCAGCATTTT. It is translated as CASSLNRGNQPQHF.

V and J are TRBV28 and TRBJ1-5; perhaps TRBD1 as D (5 bases). Germline CDR1 reads MDHEN; CDR2 reads SYDVKM. This CDR3 comprises 16 residues. Trimming pared 3 bases from V and 0 bases from J, leaving 12 bases between. CDR3: CASSLGQDTSNQPQHF. In nucleotides, the CDR3 is TGTGCCAGCAGTTTGGGGCAGGACACTAGCAATCAGCCCCAGCATTTT.